This is a list of T cell receptor beta chains from one sample in a study of cytomegalovirus exposure and HLA in healthy donors. The table came from immunoSEQ multiplex PCR; TCRdb's copy has only in-frame clones and leaves some out. The sample lists 95,000 to 150,000 clones; around 90% were seen once. The source material was PBMCs. All receptors derive from a woman aged 18 to 35 in good health and CMV-seronegative. The CDR3 runs from the conserved cysteine through the conserved F or W. The D gene is left open where the match is weak. Only some rows state a clone size, as once, few, many or a class for expanded clones.

V	size	J	D	DNA	CDR3
TRBV18	once	TRBJ2-7	TRBD2	TGTGCCAGCTCCCTGTTTAGCGGGAGGGCCGGGGAGCAGTACTTC	CASSLFSGRAGEQYF
TRBV7-2	.	TRBJ2-1	TRBD2	TGTGCCAGCAGCTTAGTACGAAGCGGGACCTACAATGAGCAGTTCTTC	CASSLVRSGTYNEQFF
TRBV18	few	TRBJ1-5	.	TGTGCCACTTCAGCAGGGCCAGTTGGGCCCCAGCATTTT	CATSAGPVGPQHF
TRBV19	.	TRBJ1-5	.	TGTGCCAGTAGCGCTGGAGGGAGCAATCAGCCCCAGCATTTT	CASSAGGSNQPQHF
TRBV7-6	.	TRBJ2-7	.	TGTGCCAGCAGCTTAGGCGGGATGAGCGAGCAGTACTTC	CASSLGGMSEQYF
TRBV4-1	.	TRBJ2-3	.	TGCGCCAGCAGCCTCAACCTGCAGGCCACAGATACGCAGTATTTT	CASSLNLQATDTQYF
TRBV27	.	TRBJ2-3	TRBD2	TGTGCCAGCAGTCACGGACTAGCGGGAGTAACAGATACGCAGTATTTT	CASSHGLAGVTDTQYF
TRBV11-2	.	TRBJ1-3	TRBD1	TGTGCCAGCAGCGGGAACCGGGACAGTACCATATATTTT	CASSGNRDSTIYF
TRBV7-2	.	TRBJ1-5	TRBD1	TGTGCCAGCAGCTCAGACAGGGTGGGTCAGCCCCAGCATTTT	CASSSDRVGQPQHF
TRBV2	.	TRBJ1-1	TRBD1	TGTGCCAGCAGTCAGGACCGACAGGGCACTGAAGCTTTCTTT	CASSQDRQGTEAFF
TRBV7-9	.	TRBJ2-2	.	TGTGCCAGCAGCCGGGATCACACCGGGGAGCTGTTTTTT	CASSRDHTGELFF
TRBV27	once	TRBJ2-7	TRBD2	TGTGCCAGCCTCGGGACTAGCGGGAGAGGTGAGCAGTACTTC	CASLGTSGRGEQYF
TRBV7-8	.	TRBJ2-7	TRBD1	TGTGCCAGCAGCTTAGTTTGGACAGGGGTTATCTACGAGCAGTACTTC	CASSLVWTGVIYEQYF
TRBV29-1	.	TRBJ1-5	.	TGCAGCGTTGACAGGGGAGACAATCAGCCCCAGCATTTT	CSVDRGDNQPQHF
TRBV5-1	few	TRBJ2-2	TRBD2	TGCGCCAGCAGCTGGAAACGCGGTGCGGGAGGATTCGCCGGGGAGCTGTTTTTT	CASSWKRGAGGFAGELFF
TRBV7-9	.	TRBJ1-1	.	TGTGCCAGCAGCCGGACACCCAACACTGAAGCTTTCTTT	CASSRTPNTEAFF
TRBV4-1	.	TRBJ2-5	TRBD2	TGCGCCAGCAGCCAAGACCAAAACCAGGGCGGGAGGGCTTCGGAGACCCAGTACTTC	CASSQDQNQGGRASETQYF
TRBV27	once	TRBJ1-5	TRBD1	TGTGCCAGCAGTTTGGGACAGGGTCAACCCCAGCATTTT	CASSLGQGQPQHF
TRBV27	.	TRBJ1-2	.	TGTGCCAGCAGTTCGGGGGTTAACTATGGCTACACCTTC	CASSSGVNYGYTF
TRBV29-1	.	TRBJ1-2	TRBD1	TGCAGCGTCCTGACAGGGGCCGGCTACACCTTC	CSVLTGAGYTF
TRBV12-2	once	TRBJ2-2	.	TGTGCAAGTCGCTGCTTACTAGCGGAGGCAAACACCGGGGAGCTGTTTTTT	CASRCLLAEANTGELFF
TRBV6-6	.	TRBJ1-2	.	TGTGCCAGCAGACCCGACACAACCTATGGCTACACCTTC	CASRPDTTYGYTF
TRBV28	.	TRBJ1-1	.	TGTGCCACGAGACAGACAATGAACACTGAAGCTTTCTTT	CATRQTMNTEAFF
TRBV5-1	.	TRBJ2-7	TRBD2	TGCGCCAGCAGCTTGGAAGCTAGCGGGAGTGGCGGCTACTACGAGCAGTACTTC	CASSLEASGSGGYYEQYF
TRBV27	.	TRBJ1-1	.	TGTGCCAGCAGACCAGGGTACAACACTGAAGCTTTCTTT	CASRPGYNTEAFF
TRBV5-1	.	TRBJ2-1	.	TGCGCCAGCAGCTCTGGGGGGGCCCACAATGAGCAGTTCTTC	CASSSGGAHNEQFF
TRBV19	once	TRBJ1-2	TRBD1	TGTGCCAGTAGTACCTCCTTGACAGGGATCAATGGCTACACCTTC	CASSTSLTGINGYTF
TRBV7-2	.	TRBJ2-1	TRBD2	TGTGCCAGCAGCGGGACTAGCGGGAGGTCCAATGAGCAGTTCTTC	CASSGTSGRSNEQFF
TRBV6-5	.	TRBJ2-7	TRBD2	TGTGCCAGCAGTTTGTCTAGCGGGGGTAGCTCCTACGAGCAGTACTTC	CASSLSSGGSSYEQYF
TRBV7-9	.	TRBJ2-1	TRBD2	TGTGCCAGCAGCTTAGGTTACGGGAGGGCCAATGAGCAGTTCTTC	CASSLGYGRANEQFF
TRBV7-9	.	TRBJ1-2	TRBD1	TGTGCCAGCAGCTTAGCCGGGACAGGGGATTCGAGTGGCTACACCTTC	CASSLAGTGDSSGYTF
TRBV29-1	.	TRBJ1-4	.	TGCAGCGTTGGGGGGCAGGGCCGTGAAAAACTGTTTTTT	CSVGGQGREKLFF
TRBV7-9	once	TRBJ1-4	.	TGTGCCAGCAGCTTAGTGGGGGGACGTGAAAAACTGTTTTTT	CASSLVGGREKLFF
TRBV6-5	.	TRBJ1-2	TRBD1	TGTGCCAGCAGTTACAAACCAGGGGGCTGGAACTATGGCTACACCTTC	CASSYKPGGWNYGYTF
TRBV9	.	TRBJ2-1	TRBD2	TGTGCCAGCAGCGTAGGACTAGCGGGAGAGGTTGAGCAGTTCTTC	CASSVGLAGEVEQFF
TRBV27	.	TRBJ2-5	TRBD2	TGTGCCAGCAGTTTATCGGGCGGGGGAGAGACCCAGTACTTC	CASSLSGGGETQYF
TRBV6-5	.	TRBJ2-7	TRBD2	TGTGCCAGCAGGGAACTAGCGGGACTCTTCTACGAGCAGTACTTC	CASRELAGLFYEQYF
TRBV29-1	.	TRBJ2-4	.	TGCAGCGTTGTGGTCCAGGGTCAAGCCAAAAACATTCAGTACTTC	CSVVVQGQAKNIQYF
TRBV5-1	.	TRBJ2-7	TRBD2	TGCGCCAGCAGCTCTTTAGCGGGAGGGCCTGGGGAGCAGTACTTC	CASSSLAGGPGEQYF
TRBV4-1	.	TRBJ2-7	TRBD1	TGCGCCAGCAGCCAAGGACAGGGGGCGTCCTACGAGCAGTACTTC	CASSQGQGASYEQYF
TRBV6-5	once	TRBJ2-7	TRBD1	TGTGCCAGCAGTAGACAGGGGTTCTACGAGCAGTACTTC	CASSRQGFYEQYF
TRBV6-1	.	TRBJ2-7	.	TGTGCCAGCAGTGACGACACCACACCCCACGAGCAGTACTTC	CASSDDTTPHEQYF
TRBV4-1	.	TRBJ1-1	.	TGCGCCAGCAGCCTCCTGGTCGGTACTAACACTGAAGCTTTCTTT	CASSLLVGTNTEAFF
TRBV2	.	TRBJ2-1	TRBD2	TGTGCCGCAAGGACTAGCGGGTACCCTCCCAATGAGCAGTTCTTC	CAARTSGYPPNEQFF
TRBV28	.	TRBJ2-3	.	TGTGCCAGCAGTCCCTATAGGCTAGCCGGGTTCAAGTCAGATACGCAGTATTTT	CASSPYRLAGFKSDTQYF
TRBV2	.	TRBJ2-5	TRBD2	TGTGCCAGCAGTGAGTGGACTAGCGGGAGAGAGACCCAGTACTTC	CASSEWTSGRETQYF
TRBV5-1	.	TRBJ2-2	TRBD2	TGCGCCAGCAGCCCTTGGGGGACTAGCGGGGTATTCACCGGGGAGCTGTTTTTT	CASSPWGTSGVFTGELFF
TRBV6-5	.	TRBJ1-2	.	TGTGCCAGCAGTTACCCCGGGAGGGGGGGCTACACCTTC	CASSYPGRGGYTF
TRBV5-6	once	TRBJ2-7	.	TGTGCCAGCAGCTTGTGGGGACTCGACTACGAGCAGTACTTC	CASSLWGLDYEQYF
TRBV18	.	TRBJ2-3	.	TGTGCCAGCTCACGAAGCGGGAGCACAGATACGCAGTATTTT	CASSRSGSTDTQYF
TRBV5-6	.	TRBJ1-1	TRBD1	TGTGCCAGCAGCTTACAGGGGAGTCCTGAAGCTTTCTTT	CASSLQGSPEAFF
TRBV5-4	.	TRBJ2-7	TRBD1	TGTGCCAGCAGCCCGGAGACAGGGGTCGAGCAGTACTTC	CASSPETGVEQYF
TRBV27	.	TRBJ2-7	.	TGCGCCAGCAGTTTATGGCCCTCCTACGAGCAGTACTTC	CASSLWPSYEQYF
TRBV25-1	.	TRBJ2-5	TRBD2	TGTGCCAGCAGTCCGGGGACTACCCAAGAGACCCAGTACTTC	CASSPGTTQETQYF
TRBV7-9	once	TRBJ2-1	TRBD1	TGTGCCAGCAGTGACAGGGGAGCCTACAATGAGCAGTTCTTC	CASSDRGAYNEQFF